A selection of T cell receptor beta chains follows, all from one sample in a study of post-analysis software for immune sequencing data. TCRdb itself ran the PCR reads through MiXCR, one entry per CDR3 protein. The sample lists a few hundred thousand distinct CDR3 sequences, around 34% occurring once. Sequencing was done on a sample of blood. Receptors originate from a girl between 2 and 17 years old with multiple sclerosis. CDR3s include the opening cysteine and the closing phenylalanine or tryptophan. D genes are given only for firm matches. Clone size is given for some rows only: seen once, a few or many times, or a class if the clone is expanded.

d_call	v_call	j_call	clone_size	cdr3_nt	cdr3_aa
NA	TRBV6-1	TRBJ2-3	few	TGTGCCAGCAGGCCCGGGAACCTCACAGATACGCAGTATTTT	CASRPGNLTDTQYF
NA	TRBV29-1	TRBJ2-3	NA	TGCAGCGTTCTTTTTGAGCAGGACACAGATACGCAGTATTTT	CSVLFEQDTDTQYF
NA	TRBV12-3/TRBV12-4	TRBJ1-4	NA	TGTGCCAGCAGCCAATCAGACAGTCCAGGAAAACTGTTTTTT	CASSQSDSPGKLFF
NA	TRBV11-1	TRBJ2-3	NA	TGTGCCAGCAGCGACAGCTTTAGCACAGATACGCAGTATTTT	CASSDSFSTDTQYF
NA	TRBV5-5	TRBJ2-3	few	TGTGCCAGCAGCTACTCGGGGGGCTCAGATACGCAGTATTTT	CASSYSGGSDTQYF
NA	TRBV6-6	TRBJ1-2	NA	TGTGCCAGCAGTGGGTATGGCTACACCTTC	CASSGYGYTF
NA	TRBV6-5	TRBJ2-1	NA	TGTGCCAGCAGGGACACTGGGAATGAGCAGTTCTTC	CASRDTGNEQFF
TRBD1	TRBV25-1	TRBJ2-1	NA	TGTGCCAGCAGTGGACGACTGGGACAGGGGCACTACAATGAGCAGTTCTTC	CASSGRLGQGHYNEQFF
TRBD1	TRBV20-1	TRBJ1-5	NA	TGCAGTGCTAGCGAAAGTAGGACAGGGGGTGTTCAGCCCCAGCATTTT	CSASESRTGGVQPQHF
NA	TRBV5-1	TRBJ1-4	NA	TGCGCCAGCAGCTTGGAGTTTGGTCGAAGAATCGAAAAACTGTTTTTT	CASSLEFGRRIEKLFF
NA	TRBV11-2	TRBJ1-1	NA	TGTGCCAGCAGCTTAGGGACAGCTATTAACACTGAAGCTTTCTTT	CASSLGTAINTEAFF
NA	TRBV19	TRBJ2-4	NA	TGTGCCAGTAGTATGGAGTTCCCCAGGTCCAAAAACATTCAGTACTTC	CASSMEFPRSKNIQYF
TRBD2	TRBV19	TRBJ2-1	NA	TGTGCCACCGGAGCGGGAGGGAATGAGCAGTTCTTC	CATGAGGNEQFF
TRBD2	TRBV27	TRBJ2-5	NA	TGTGCCAGCAGTCAAGCTACCCTAGCGGGGGGAGAGACCCAGTACTTC	CASSQATLAGGETQYF
NA	TRBV6-5	TRBJ1-2	few	TGTGCCAGCACCAGAGACCTATCTAACTATGGCTACACCTTC	CASTRDLSNYGYTF
TRBD2	TRBV5-4	TRBJ2-7	NA	TGTGCCAGCAGCTTGGCTGTTAGCGGGGGCAATGAGCAGTACTTC	CASSLAVSGGNEQYF
TRBD2	TRBV29-1	TRBJ2-5	many	TGCAGCGTAGTAGCGGGGAACCAAGAGACCCAGTACTTC	CSVVAGNQETQYF
NA	TRBV20-1	TRBJ1-2	few	TGCAGTGCAGCGGGGAATAACTATGGCTACACCTTC	CSAAGNNYGYTF
TRBD2	TRBV15	TRBJ2-5	few	TGTGCCACCAGCAGAGATATGCGGGGGTTAGGGGAGACCCAGTACTTC	CATSRDMRGLGETQYF
TRBD1	TRBV5-1	TRBJ1-1	once	TGCGCCAGCAGAGGGGGACAGGCCAGGGGCACTGAAGCTTTCTTT	CASRGGQARGTEAFF
NA	TRBV6-6	TRBJ2-1	NA	TGTGCCAGCAGTCCCCCAGTCAATGAGCAGTTCTTC	CASSPPVNEQFF
NA	TRBV10-3	TRBJ1-1	NA	TGTGCCATCAGTGATGTTGACAGGAGGAACACTGAAGCTTTCTTT	CAISDVDRRNTEAFF
TRBD1	TRBV14	TRBJ1-1	NA	TGTGCCAGCAGCCCCTTGGGACAGGGGCCCTCTGAAGCTTTCTTT	CASSPLGQGPSEAFF
TRBD1	TRBV5-1	TRBJ2-6	NA	TGCGCCAGCAGCTTAGCCGGGACAGGCACCGGGGCCAACGTCCGGACTTTC	CASSLAGTGTGANVRTF
TRBD2	TRBV6-5	TRBJ2-7	few	TGTGCCAGCAGTTATTTGGCTAGCGGGGGGCGCTACGAGCAGTACTTC	CASSYLASGGRYEQYF
NA	TRBV29-1	TRBJ2-3	NA	TGCAGCGTCGAGGTGGACTGGACCAGGACAGATACGCAGTATTTT	CSVEVDWTRTDTQYF
NA	TRBV4-1	TRBJ2-3	few	TGCGCCAGCAGCCAGCTGACCATGGGACTCCGCACAGATACGCAGTATTTT	CASSQLTMGLRTDTQYF
NA	TRBV6-6	TRBJ2-7	NA	TGTGCCAGCAGCCCTTTGGGAGTGAACGAGCAGTACTTC	CASSPLGVNEQYF
TRBD1	TRBV27	TRBJ1-2	NA	TGTGCCAGCAGCGTTCGGACAGGGACGGGCTACACCTTC	CASSVRTGTGYTF
NA	TRBV4-1	TRBJ2-5	NA	TGCGCCAGCAGTTTGCTCCTTCAAGAGACCCAGTACTTC	CASSLLLQETQYF
NA	TRBV20-1	TRBJ2-4	many	TGCAGTGCTCCCCTCGGGGGATTAGCCAAAAACATTCAGTACTTC	CSAPLGGLAKNIQYF
NA	TRBV7-9	TRBJ2-1	NA	TGTGCCAGCAGCTTAGAGCCGAACGCAGAGCAGTTCTTC	CASSLEPNAEQFF
TRBD1	TRBV29-1	TRBJ1-2	NA	TGCAGCGTTGAGCGGGACAGGGAAGGCTACACCTTC	CSVERDREGYTF
TRBD2	TRBV15	TRBJ2-3	NA	TGTGCTACTAGCGGGGGCGTAGATACGCAGTATTTT	CATSGGVDTQYF
NA	TRBV20-1	TRBJ2-5	many	TGCAGTGCTCGGCGGGGAGAGACCCAGTACTTC	CSARRGETQYF
TRBD2	TRBV5-1	TRBJ2-2	many	TGCGCCAGCAGCTTGGCCAAGACGGGGGGGAACACCGGGGAGCTGTTTTTT	CASSLAKTGGNTGELFF
TRBD1	TRBV5-6	TRBJ1-2	NA	TGTGCCAGCAGCTTGGAAGGGACAGGGGACTCCCTTTATGGCTACACCTTC	CASSLEGTGDSLYGYTF
TRBD2	TRBV10-3	TRBJ2-4	NA	TGTGCCATCGCGGGGGGCCATAAAGGAGCCAAAAACATTCAGTACTTC	CAIAGGHKGAKNIQYF
NA	TRBV13	TRBJ1-4	NA	TGTGCCAGCAGCAGGCGTGAGGGAGGTAATGAAAAACTGTTTTTT	CASSRREGGNEKLFF
NA	TRBV11-2	TRBJ1-5	NA	TGTGCCAGCAGCCCATCCGGGGGTAGTCAGCCCCAGCATTTT	CASSPSGGSQPQHF
NA	TRBV5-1	TRBJ2-5	NA	TGCGCCAGCAGCTTGGGGAACAGGGTAGAGACCCAGTACTTC	CASSLGNRVETQYF
TRBD1	TRBV5-1	TRBJ1-1	few	TGCGCCAGCAGCTTTAGCCGGGACAGGGAAATGAACACTGAAGCTTTCTTT	CASSFSRDREMNTEAFF
NA	TRBV10-3	TRBJ2-3	NA	TGTGCCACCCTCGGCGGCACAGATACGCAGTATTTT	CATLGGTDTQYF
TRBD2	TRBV20-1	TRBJ2-5	NA	TGCAGTGCTCCGACTAGCGGGGGGTCGGAGACCCAGTACTTC	CSAPTSGGSETQYF
NA	TRBV5-1	TRBJ2-1	NA	TGCGCCAGCACGGCAGCTTCCTACAATGAGCAGTTCTTC	CASTAASYNEQFF
TRBD2	TRBV20-1	TRBJ2-1	NA	TGCAGTGCTGGGGGGGAGAATAAGCAGTTCTTC	CSAGGENKQFF
NA	TRBV29-1	TRBJ2-7	NA	TGCAGCGCCCTGGGGGTCGGATACGAGCAGTACTTC	CSALGVGYEQYF
TRBD2	TRBV20-1	TRBJ2-3	few	TGCAGTGCTAGAGAGGGATTAGCGGGGGGCTGGAACACAGATACGCAGTATTTT	CSAREGLAGGWNTDTQYF
TRBD2	TRBV6-1	TRBJ2-3	once	TGTGCCAGCAGTGTAAGGCCGGGACTAGCATCAGATACGCAGTATTTT	CASSVRPGLASDTQYF